This T cell receptor beta chain was documented in a study of T cells after yellow fever vaccination. Study results and caveats: By day 5 rather than day 15, the secondary response had peaked, though it was weaker.

TCRdb re-called the 5' RACE reads with MiXCR, one entry per CDR3 protein. The sample carries 620,000 or so distinct CDR3 sequences, 12% recorded once. Trimming pared 2 bases from V and 7 bases from J, leaving 6 bases between. This CDR3 is built from 12 residues. Germline V gene sequence: CDR1 KGHSY, CDR2 FQNENV. Notes on this clonotype: Its antigen is currently unknown.

The specimen comprised PBMCs, sampled on the day of the yellow fever booster vaccination. The chain recombines TRBV16 with TRBJ1-5; no definite D call. The clonotype originates from a man aged 30 to 39 who received the YFV17D yellow fever vaccine. This CDR3 reads CASSQDRQPQHF. The CDR3 nucleotides are TGTGCCAGCAGCCAAGACCGCCAGCCCCAGCATTTT.